The sequence of this T cell receptor beta chain was determined in a study of T cell responses to AZD1222 COVID-19 vaccine. Broader study findings: Vaccine-related CD4 TCRs covered spike, predominating at 160-218 and 743-854.

TCRdb keeps only in-frame clones here, not all; method: immunoSEQ multiplex PCR. The sample holds about 130,000 clones, under 95% seen once. On this clone itself: Its antigen is not identified.

The trim removed 6 bases at V and 9 bases at J, leaving 9 bases unmatched. The V gene's germline CDR1 is SQVTM and CDR2 ANQGSEA. The CDR3 spans 13 residues. The V call is TRBV29-1, the J call TRBJ1-1, with 11 bases fitting TRBD1. Source: peripheral blood, taken on day 0 of AZD1222 vaccination. The sequence was obtained from an adult in good health. The CDR3 is CSVEDRGLLKAFF. The CDR3 region has the DNA TGCAGCGTAGAGGACAGGGGGCTTTTAAAAGCTTTCTTT.